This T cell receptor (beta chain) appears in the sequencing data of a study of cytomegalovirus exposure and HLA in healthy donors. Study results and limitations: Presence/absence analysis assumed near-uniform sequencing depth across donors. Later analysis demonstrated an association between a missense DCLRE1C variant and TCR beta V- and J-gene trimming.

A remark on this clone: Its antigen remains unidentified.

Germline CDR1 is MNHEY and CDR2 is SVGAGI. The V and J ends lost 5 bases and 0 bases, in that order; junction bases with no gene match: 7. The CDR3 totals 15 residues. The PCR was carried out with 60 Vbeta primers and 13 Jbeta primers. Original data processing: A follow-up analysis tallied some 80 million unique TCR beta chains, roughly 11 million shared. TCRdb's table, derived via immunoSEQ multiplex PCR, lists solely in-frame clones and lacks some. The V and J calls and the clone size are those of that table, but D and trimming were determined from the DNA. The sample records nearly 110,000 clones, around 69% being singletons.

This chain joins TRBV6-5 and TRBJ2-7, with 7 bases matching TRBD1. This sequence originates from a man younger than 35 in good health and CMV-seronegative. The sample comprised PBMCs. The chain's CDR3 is CASSTDRSSSYEQYF. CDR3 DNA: TGTGCCAGCAGTACGGACAGGTCCTCCTCCTACGAGCAGTACTTC.